Detailed here is one T cell receptor (beta chain). This clone's antigen is unknown. No much larger clone exists at a distance of one base, and base qualities are not known. This CDR3 is also generated by other DNA sequences in the sample. The CDR3, cysteine through phenylalanine, is 12 amino acids long. The entry retains the CDR3 DNA only, 36 bases that are in frame from base 1. The germline V gene (reference sequence) yields SEHNR for CDR1 and FQNEAQ for CDR2. V gives up 5 bases and J gives up 5 bases, and the segment between their germline ends measures 9 bases. This entry is derived from a study of shared clonotypes between healthy human individuals (dated by TCRdb to the early 2020s). For the wider study: A few men and two women, aged 18 to 49 years, made up the cohort. Different laboratories and diverse techniques were used to prepare libraries and sequence TCR repertoires, to increase sequencing depth and limit assay-specific biases. For each donor, CD4 naive and CD4 memory were each given three plates, CD8 naive was given two plates, and CD8 memory was given one plate. Between about 0.94 and 10 billion PBMCs per donor were obtained by leukapheresis. To estimate repertoire size and how much clonotypes are shared between individuals, the study performed deep sequencing of blood TCR repertoires from a few healthy adults. Paper-wide results and their limitations: Because the study included a small number of donors, the genetic and exposure-history diversity represented was limited. Larger estimated clonotype richness was generally found for naive subsets than for memory subsets. Sampling was limited to blood, and TCR repertoires in tissue likely differ from TCR repertoires in blood. Compared with non-shared clonotypes, clonotypes shared by all four sorted-subset donors had higher generation probabilities. When a few donors were compared, the shared fraction of clonotypes was about 5% for naive CD4, around 3.5% for naive CD8, 2.3% for memory CD4, and 0.35% to 0.5% for memory CD8. Rarefaction of sorted-subset datasets indicated incomplete sequencing despite the large sequencing depth. Pairwise subsampling led to the expectation that sequencing depth would affect the degree of clonotype sharing among donors.

Using the deep immunoSEQ assay, TCR CDR3 regions were amplified from genomic DNA by multiplex PCR. Extracted genomic DNA from each cell subset was distributed evenly across all wells of several immunoSEQ 96-well plates, and each plate was treated as a replicate. For sorted subsets, around 200 ng genomic DNA, equal to 30,000 to 35,000 T cell genomes, was loaded into each replicate PCR. Purified libraries were quantified with a Qubit 3.0 fluorometer, sized on a Bioanalyzer 2100, and re-quantified with the KAPA Library Quantification kit. Every immunoSEQ 96-well plate was sequenced on a separate single-read 150-cycle Illumina NextSeq 550 flow cell. In the original analysis: Because only junctional sequences without quality scores were contained in the immunoSEQ output, filtering matching that applied to full-length reads could not be performed. Sequences were annotated with PyIR, a Python wrapper for IgBLAST v1.9, using IMGT germline references to assign V/J genes and CDR3. Any read was removed if the V/J assignment was weak (E-value above 1e-6), the CDR3 was missing, or the read contained stop codons, out-of-frame junctions, or ambiguous translated residues. V3J clonotypes were defined as sequences sharing an identical inferred V gene, J gene, and CDR3 amino acid sequence. The percentage overlap between two repertoires was calculated by dividing the number of shared unique clonotypes by the size of the smaller repertoire. RTK rarefaction, the Chao1 estimator, and Recon v2.1 estimates of unobserved clonotypes were used to assess repertoire richness. Generation probabilities for all TCRbeta clonotypes obtained by the gDNA method from several donors were computed using OLGA. TCRdb limited this immuneACCESS table to in-frame rearrangements with V and J called. A share of clones is missing; checked studies link under half to unresolved V genes, and the rest is unexplained. V and J calls and clone size come straight from that table; D and trimming were deduced from the DNA. The sample yields around 2,100,000 clones; around 96% were counted once. The ten largest clonotypes hold roughly 1% of the sample.

CD8 naive samples were CD45RO-negative cells positively selected for CCR7, giving a CD45RA+CCR7+ population that excluded TemRA cells. The donors were healthy, HIV-negative adults with no recently reported acute infections or vaccinations. Every donor was a Caucasian adult living in Nashville, Tennessee, USA. After blood collection by leukapheresis, PBMCs were isolated using Ficoll-Histopaque density gradient centrifugation and then cryopreserved in the vapor phase of liquid nitrogen. Analytical flow cytometry was used to check the purity and quantity of each magnetically sorted T cell population. Each sorted fraction had its genomic DNA isolated and then quantified by UV absorbance on a Nanodrop 2000c.

The sequence was collected from a man aged 18 to 35 in good health. Sequenced input: naive CD8+ T cells sorted from blood. Sample cell subset or site, as interpreted from the label and publication: CD45RA+CCR7+. Recombination linked TRBV7-9 to TRBJ2-5; a tentative D call is TRBD2 (6 bases match). The CDR3 loop reads CASSPGVETQYF. The nucleotides read TGTGCCAGCAGCCCGGGGGTGGAGACCCAGTACTTC.